The 31 T cell receptor beta chains reported below all come from one sample, sequenced in a study of identifying expanded T cells in peripheral blood. Produced via immunoSEQ multiplex PCR; TCRdb's table is partial and in-frame only. The sample shows around 99,000 clones, less than 90% of them seen only once. Input material: blood. The receptors derive from a person aged 18 to 75 in good health.

This chain joins TRBV10-3 and TRBJ2-2; TRBD1 agrees at 8 bases. The V segment lost 2 bases and the J segment 5 bases; nucleotides outside the gene matches: 4. Germline CDR1 and CDR2: ENHRY and SYGVKD. This CDR3 is 15 amino acids long. DNA of the CDR3: TGTGCCATCAGTGAGCAGGGGGCAATAACCGGGGAGCTGTTTTTT. It codes for CAISEQGAITGELFF.

V gene TRBV2 combines with J gene TRBJ2-2, with D uncertain. CDR3 size: 15 residues. The germline V gene encodes CDR1 SNHLY and CDR2 FYNNEI. The V end lost 3 bases, the J end lost 3 bases, and 11 bases lay between the germline ends. CDR3 in amino acids: CASSDRTGDTGELFF. CDR3 nucleotides: TGTGCCAGCAGTGACCGGACCGGAGACACCGGGGAGCTGTTTTTT.

This rearrangement joins TRBV14 to TRBJ1-3, with D tentatively TRBD1 (5 bases). V was pared by 0 bases and J by 2 bases, with 11 bases between. This CDR3 has 16 amino acids. Germline V lookup: CDR1 SGHDN, CDR2 FVKESK. The CDR3 nucleotides are TGTGCCAGCAGCCAAGATCACAGGAGAACTGGAAACACCATATATTTT. Amino acids: CASSQDHRRTGNTIYF.

The chain couples TRBV11-2 to TRBJ2-1, with 7 bases that match TRBD2. The CDR3 has 15 amino acids. Germline loops: CDR1 SGHAT, CDR2 FQNNGV. With V trimmed by 3 bases and J by 6 bases, 8 bases remained unmatched. CDR3 sequence (DNA): TGTGCCAGCAGCTTTCTGGCGGGAGAGGGCAATGAGCAGTTCTTC. This sequence encodes CASSFLAGEGNEQFF.

The chain links TRBV7-6 to TRBJ2-7, with D tentatively TRBD1 (5 bases). The V and J ends lost 3 bases and 0 bases respectively, with 18 bases between them. CDR1 is SGHVS and CDR2 is FNYEAQ in the germline V gene. This CDR3 has 17 amino acids. The CDR3 loop is CASSFATQQAYSYEQYF. The CDR3 DNA reads TGTGCCAGCAGCTTCGCTACTCAACAGGCCTACTCCTACGAGCAGTACTTC.

This clone was seen once. The rearrangement uses TRBV19 and TRBJ2-3; D may be TRBD1 or TRBD2 (5 bases each). The V end lost 4 bases, the J end lost 0 bases, and 14 bases lay between the germline ends. This CDR3 comprises 16 residues. The germline V gene has CDR1 LNHDA and CDR2 SQIVND (reference sequence). CDR3 DNA: TGTGCCAGTAGTAAAACACCGGGACGGAGCACAGATACGCAGTATTTT. Its translation is CASSKTPGRSTDTQYF.

This sequence joins TRBV5-4 and TRBJ2-4; 10 bases line up with TRBD1. Germline CDR1 SGHNT, CDR2 YYREEE (reference sequence). V lost 3 bases to trimming and J lost 8 bases; unmatched junction nucleotides: 5. This CDR3 region has 14 residues. The CDR3 DNA sequence: TGTGCCAGCAGCTCTCCGGGACAGGGGTACATTCAGTACTTC. Its protein product is CASSSPGQGYIQYF.

The CDR3 spells CASTGGGDRSPLHF. In DNA, the CDR3 is TGTGCCAGCACCGGAGGGGGGGACCGGTCACCCCTCCACTTT. This rearrangement joins TRBV2 to TRBJ1-6; D may be TRBD1 (6 bases). With 7 bases removed from V and 10 bases from J, the gap between germline ends came to 17 bases. CDR3 length: 14 residues. Germline V gene sequence: CDR1 SNHLY, CDR2 FYNNEI. The full variable domain, rest sourced from reference TRBV2 and TRBJ1-6, is EPEVTQTPSHQVTQMGQEVILRCVPISNHLYFYWYRQILGQKVEFLVSFYNNEISEKSEIFDDQFSVERPDGSNFTLKIRSTKLEDSAMYFCASTGGGDRSPLHFGNGTRLTVT.

The chain employs TRBV28 and TRBJ2-7; 9 positions match TRBD2. The ends lost 5 bases at V and 6 bases at J; junction bases unmatched: 8. Germline CDR1 reads MDHEN; CDR2 reads SYDVKM. There are 14 residues in the CDR3. DNA of the CDR3: TGTGCCAGCAGTCTGGCTAGCGGGACCGGCGAGCAGTACTTC. Translation: CASSLASGTGEQYF.

As concerns this clone: The conserved final phenylalanine or tryptophan is absent from the CDR3, which likely points to a read error. The DNA is left out, because the CDR3 cannot be placed on it with certainty; the CDR3 is given as TCRdb lists it. The chain combines TRBV25-1 with TRBJ1-4. The CDR3 has 10 residues if both end residues are counted. From germline, CDR1 is MGHDK and CDR2 SYGVNS. The CDR3 here is CASTSGGGEA.

The chain is built from TRBV28 and TRBJ1-2, with TRBD1 as a possible D gene (5 bases). V was shortened by 5 bases and J by 4 bases, with 14 bases between the two germline ends. This CDR3 region has 14 residues. Germline-derived CDR1 and CDR2 are MDHEN and SYDVKM. This chain's CDR3 is CASSRGDALYGYTF. Written as DNA, the CDR3 is TGTGCCAGCAGTCGTGGGGACGCTCTCTATGGCTACACCTTC.

This chain links TRBV6-4 with TRBJ1-5, with D possibly being TRBD1 (6 bases). CDR3 length: 15 amino acids. Trimming took off 6 bases at V and 4 bases at J, with 16 bases between the two ends. Germline V lookup: CDR1 MRHNA, CDR2 SNTAGT. CDR3 sequence reads: CASSPEQGANQPQHF. The CDR3 nucleotides are TGTGCCAGCAGCCCCGAACAGGGCGCGAATCAGCCCCAGCATTTT.

This chain uses TRBV7-2 with TRBJ2-2, with D possibly matching TRBD1 (5 bases). The length of the CDR3 is 13 residues. With 6 bases removed from V and 3 bases from J, the gap between germline ends came to 8 bases. Germline V gives CDR1 SGHTA, CDR2 FQGNSA. CDR3 in DNA: TGTGCCAGCAGACTACAGGACACCGGGGAGCTGTTTTTT. Encoded protein: CASRLQDTGELFF.

The chain joins TRBV6-5 to TRBJ1-2; 7 bases line up with TRBD1. Germline CDR1 and CDR2: MNHEY and SVGAGI. The CDR3 loop spans 15 amino acids. The junction had 8 bases not matched to a gene; V was cut back by 4 bases and J by 3 bases. The CDR3: CASSSVTGTDYGYTF. The CDR3 DNA sequence: TGTGCCAGCAGTTCCGTGACAGGGACGGACTATGGCTACACCTTC.

The chain has TRBV11-3 and TRBJ2-3; 13 nucleotides align to TRBD2. The V gene end was trimmed by 5 bases and the J gene end by 8 bases; junction bases not matched to a gene: 7. The germline V gene encodes CDR1 SGHNT and CDR2 YENEEA. The CDR3 loop spans 15 amino acids. Here the CDR3 reads CASSTGTSGEGTQYF. CDR3 nucleotides: TGTGCCAGCAGCACCGGGACTAGCGGGGAGGGTACGCAGTATTTT.

This sequence joins TRBV5-1 and TRBJ1-2; 9 bases fit TRBD1. The CDR3 runs 16 residues. Unmatched junction bases numbered 11, after V lost 4 bases and J lost 4 bases. The germline V gene has CDR1 SGHRS and CDR2 YFSETQ. This CDR3 reads CASSGGTGTILYGYTF. DNA for the CDR3: TGCGCCAGCAGCGGGGGGACAGGGACTATCCTCTATGGCTACACCTTC.

This chain uses TRBV28 with TRBJ2-1; tentative D call: TRBD1 (6 bases). The CDR3 is 15 amino acids. CDR1 is MDHEN, CDR2 SYDVKM, per germline. The germline V and J ends were trimmed by 6 bases and 2 bases, with 14 bases remaining between them. As DNA, the CDR3 is TGTGCCAGCAGCCAAACAGGGAGCCCCTACAATGAGCAGTTCTTC. It translates to CASSQTGSPYNEQFF.

This sequence joins TRBV6-5 and TRBJ2-3; tentatively, D is TRBD2 (7 bases). Trimming took 4 bases from V and 3 from J, leaving 17 bases between them. Germline CDR1 is MNHEY and CDR2 is SVGAGI. This CDR3 spans 16 amino acids. The CDR3 bases are TGTGCCAGCAGTTCGGGGGGCGGGACTGGGACAGATACGCAGTATTTT. Its translation: CASSSGGGTGTDTQYF.

On this clone: At one end, the junction sequence differs from germline, possibly due to a read error. This chain joins TRBV7-2 and TRBJ2-3; 12 bases map to TRBD2. The CDR3 contains 15 residues. Germline values: CDR1 SGHTA, CDR2 FQGNSA. The CDR3 loop reads CASSSTSGGTDTQYF. CDR3 nucleotide sequence: TGTGCCAGCAGCTCGACTAGCGGGGGCACGGATACGCAGTATTTT.

The chain uses TRBV5-4 and TRBJ2-3; TRBD2 agrees at 14 bases. The CDR3 covers 18 residues. From germline, CDR1 is SGHNT and CDR2 YYREEE (reference sequence). J was trimmed by 0 bases and V by 4 bases; bases with no gene match: 7. CDR3 DNA sequence: TGTGCCAGCAGCGCAGGGACTAGCGGGGGCCGTAGCACAGATACGCAGTATTTT. It is translated as CASSAGTSGGRSTDTQYF. The full variable domain, in which reference TRBV5-4 and TRBJ2-3 provide the parts outside the CDR3, is ETGVTQSPTHLIKTRGQQVTLRCSSQSGHNTVSWYQQALGQGPQFIFQYYREEENGRGNFPPRFSGLQFPNYSSELNVNALELDDSALYLCASSAGTSGGRSTDTQYFGPGTRLTVL.

This chain joins TRBV6-1 and TRBJ2-1, with D unclear. V lost 8 bases and J lost 6, with 5 bases in between. Germline CDR1 and CDR2: MNHNS and SASEGT. This CDR3 is built from 10 residues. The DNA for the CDR3 is TGTGCCAGCGAGAGCAATGAGCAGTTCTTC. Translation gives CASESNEQFF.

The chain links TRBV19 to TRBJ1-2; D unclear. V shed 3 bases and J shed 7 bases, with 15 bases lying between them. The CDR3 is 14 amino acids. The germline V gene has CDR1 LNHDA and CDR2 SQIVND (reference sequence). CDR3 sequence reads: CASSIPLSQAGYTF. CDR3 DNA sequence: TGTGCCAGTAGTATTCCCTTGAGTCAAGCTGGCTACACCTTC.

The chain has TRBV19 and TRBJ1-2; 9 bases line up with TRBD1. The trim removed 6 bases at V and 3 bases at J, leaving 8 bases unmatched. The CDR3 runs 15 residues. The germline CDR1 and CDR2 sequences are LNHDA and SQIVND (reference sequence). The CDR3 here is CASSLGTGKDYGYTF. The CDR3 bases are TGTGCCAGTAGCCTCGGGACAGGGAAAGACTATGGCTACACCTTC.

The chain recombines TRBV6-4 with TRBJ1-1, with 7 bases identical to TRBD1. The CDR3 runs 14 residues. V trimming: 5 bases; J trimming: 5 bases; junction bases outside the gene matches: 8. CDR1 is MRHNA and CDR2 is SNTAGT in the germline V gene. DNA for the CDR3: TGTGCCAGCAGTCGTACAGGGGCCGGAACTGAAGCTTTCTTT. Encoded protein: CASSRTGAGTEAFF.

The chain carries TRBV10-3 and TRBJ2-1; D is unresolved. Looked up from germline, CDR1 is ENHRY and CDR2 is SYGVKD. The V end lost 2 bases, the J end lost 4 bases, and 3 bases lay between the germline ends. The CDR3 sequence is 12 residues long. CDR3 sequence: CAISEKYNEQFF. The CDR3 DNA follows: TGTGCCATCAGTGAGAAATACAATGAGCAGTTCTTC.

The chain couples TRBV29-1 to TRBJ2-1; a possible D gene is TRBD2 (5 bases). The germline gives CDR1 SQVTM, CDR2 ANQGSEA. The length of the CDR3 is 15 residues. Trimming took 1 base from V and 0 from J, leaving 10 bases between them. This chain's CDR3 is CSVEGRLSSYNEQFF. The CDR3 DNA reads TGCAGCGTTGAAGGGCGACTAAGCTCCTACAATGAGCAGTTCTTC.

In this sample, this clone turned up once. The V and J genes are TRBV6-5 and TRBJ1-5, with TRBD1 matching over 12 bases. CDR1 is MNHEY and CDR2 is SVGAGI in the germline V gene. V dropped 5 bases and J dropped 5; count of bases not matched to a gene: 4. The CDR3 totals 15 residues. CDR3 bases: TGTGCCAGCAGTCCCGGGACAGGGGGCGATCAGCCCCAGCATTTT. Translated: CASSPGTGGDQPQHF.

The chain carries TRBV5-1 and TRBJ2-7, with TRBD1 identical over 7 bases. Germline CDR1 is SGHRS and CDR2 is YFSETQ. The length of the CDR3 is 15 residues. Losses at the gene ends were 3 bases for V and 0 bases for J; bases not matched to a gene: 6. The CDR3 loop reads CASSYGTEDSYEQYF. The CDR3 DNA follows: TGCGCCAGCAGCTACGGGACAGAAGACTCCTACGAGCAGTACTTC.

V and J are TRBV15 and TRBJ2-3; TRBD2 matches 10 bases. This CDR3 has 18 residues. Trimming removed 0 bases from V and 4 bases from J; junction bases left unmatched: 10. Germline V CDR1 and CDR2: LNHNV, YYDKDF (reference sequence). CDR3 amino acids: CATSRDLGTSDVADTQYF. Here the CDR3 DNA reads TGTGCCACCAGCAGAGATCTTGGGACTAGCGATGTTGCAGATACGCAGTATTTT. The full variable domain, completed using reference TRBV15 and TRBJ2-3, is DAMVIQNPRYQVTQFGKPVTLSCSQTLNHNVMYWYQQKSSQAPKLLFHYYDKDFNNEADTPDNFQSRRPNTSFCFLDIRSPGLGDTAMYLCATSRDLGTSDVADTQYFGPGTRLTVL.

The CDR3 protein is CASSFSDRVGDTIYF. The CDR3, as DNA: TGTGCCAGCAGCTTCTCGGACAGGGTGGGGGACACCATATATTTT. The chain has TRBV5-4 and TRBJ1-3, with 8 bases lining up with TRBD1. Germline V CDR1 and CDR2: SGHNT, YYREEE (reference sequence). The CDR3 runs to 15 residues. V lost 2 bases to trimming and J lost 8 bases; unmatched junction nucleotides: 9. Complete variable domain (other parts from reference TRBV5-4 and TRBJ1-3): ETGVTQSPTHLIKTRGQQVTLRCSSQSGHNTVSWYQQALGQGPQFIFQYYREEENGRGNFPPRFSGLQFPNYSSELNVNALELDDSALYLCASSFSDRVGDTIYFGEGSWLTVV.

The chain recombines TRBV10-3 with TRBJ1-4; D is possibly TRBD1 (5 bases). Germline loops: CDR1 ENHRY, CDR2 SYGVKD. CDR3 length: 13 residues. Trimming pared 6 bases from V and 2 bases from J, leaving 7 bases between. CDR3 bases: TGTGCCATCAGGGGGACCACTAATGAAAAACTGTTTTTT. It yields the protein CAIRGTTNEKLFF.